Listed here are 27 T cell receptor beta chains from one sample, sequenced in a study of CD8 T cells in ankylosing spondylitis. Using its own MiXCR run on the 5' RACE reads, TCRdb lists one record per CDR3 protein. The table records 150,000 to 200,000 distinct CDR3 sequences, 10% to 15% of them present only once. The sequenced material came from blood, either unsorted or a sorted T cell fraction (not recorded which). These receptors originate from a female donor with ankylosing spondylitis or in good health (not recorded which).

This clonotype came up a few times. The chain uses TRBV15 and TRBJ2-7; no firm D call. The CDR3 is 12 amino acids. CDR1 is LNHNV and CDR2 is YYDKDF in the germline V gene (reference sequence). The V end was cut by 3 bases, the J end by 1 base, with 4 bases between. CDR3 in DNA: TGTGCCACCAGCAGGGGATCCTACGAGCAGTACTTC. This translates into CATSRGSYEQYF.

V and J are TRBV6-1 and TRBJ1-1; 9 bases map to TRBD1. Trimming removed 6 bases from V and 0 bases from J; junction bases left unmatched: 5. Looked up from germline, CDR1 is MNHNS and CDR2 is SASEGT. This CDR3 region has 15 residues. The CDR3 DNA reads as TGTGCCAGCAGAAACAGGGGGCTGTTGAACACTGAAGCTTTCTTT. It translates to CASRNRGLLNTEAFF.

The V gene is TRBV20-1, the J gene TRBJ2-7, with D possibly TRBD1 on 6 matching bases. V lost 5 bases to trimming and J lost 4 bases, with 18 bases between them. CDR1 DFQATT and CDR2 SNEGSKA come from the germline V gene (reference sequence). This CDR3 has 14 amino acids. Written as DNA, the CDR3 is TGCAGTGCTTCTAAGGTCGGGACACCTTACGAGCAGTACTTC. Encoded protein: CSASKVGTPYEQYF.

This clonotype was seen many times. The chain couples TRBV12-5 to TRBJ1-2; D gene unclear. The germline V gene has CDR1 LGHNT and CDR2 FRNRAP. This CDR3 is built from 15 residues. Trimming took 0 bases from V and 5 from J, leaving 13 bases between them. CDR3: CASGLVRVVDYGYTF. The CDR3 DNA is TGTGCTAGTGGTTTGGTACGGGTGGTGGATTATGGCTACACCTTC.

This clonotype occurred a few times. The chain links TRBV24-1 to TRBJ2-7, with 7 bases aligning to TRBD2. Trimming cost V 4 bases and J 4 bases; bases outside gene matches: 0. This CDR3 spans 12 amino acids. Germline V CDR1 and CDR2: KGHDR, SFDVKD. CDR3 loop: CATSEGGYEQYF. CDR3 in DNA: TGTGCCACCAGTGAGGGAGGGTACGAGCAGTACTTC.

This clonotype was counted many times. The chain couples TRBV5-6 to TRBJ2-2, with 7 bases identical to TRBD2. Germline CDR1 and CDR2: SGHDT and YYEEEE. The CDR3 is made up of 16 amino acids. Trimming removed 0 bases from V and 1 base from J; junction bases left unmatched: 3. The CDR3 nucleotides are TGTGCCAGCAGCTTGGGCGCGGGAGTGAACACCGGGGAGCTGTTTTTT. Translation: CASSLGAGVNTGELFF.

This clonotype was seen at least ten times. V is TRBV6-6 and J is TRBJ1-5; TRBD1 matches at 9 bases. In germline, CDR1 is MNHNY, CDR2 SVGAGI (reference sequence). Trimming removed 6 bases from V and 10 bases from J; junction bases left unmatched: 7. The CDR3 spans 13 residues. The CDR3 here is CASSPGQGTPQHF. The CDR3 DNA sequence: TGTGCCAGCAGCCCGGGACAGGGTACACCCCAGCATTTT.

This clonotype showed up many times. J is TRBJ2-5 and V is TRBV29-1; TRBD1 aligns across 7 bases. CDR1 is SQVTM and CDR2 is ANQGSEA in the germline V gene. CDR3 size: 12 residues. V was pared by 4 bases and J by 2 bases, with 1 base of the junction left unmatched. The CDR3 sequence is CSVGTGQETQYF. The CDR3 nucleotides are TGCAGCGTTGGGACAGGACAAGAGACCCAGTACTTC.

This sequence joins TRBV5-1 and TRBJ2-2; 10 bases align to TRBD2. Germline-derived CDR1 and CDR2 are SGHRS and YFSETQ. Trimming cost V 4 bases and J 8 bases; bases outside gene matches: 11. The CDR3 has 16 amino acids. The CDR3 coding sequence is TGCGCCAGCAGCCAAAGGACTAGCGGAGACCCGGGGGAGCTGTTTTTT. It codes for CASSQRTSGDPGELFF.

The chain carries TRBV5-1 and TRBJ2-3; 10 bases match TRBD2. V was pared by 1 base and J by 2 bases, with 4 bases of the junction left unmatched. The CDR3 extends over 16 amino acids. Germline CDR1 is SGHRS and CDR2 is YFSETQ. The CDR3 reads CASSLQSGRVTDTQYF. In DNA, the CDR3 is TGCGCCAGCAGCTTGCAGAGCGGGAGGGTCACAGATACGCAGTATTTT.

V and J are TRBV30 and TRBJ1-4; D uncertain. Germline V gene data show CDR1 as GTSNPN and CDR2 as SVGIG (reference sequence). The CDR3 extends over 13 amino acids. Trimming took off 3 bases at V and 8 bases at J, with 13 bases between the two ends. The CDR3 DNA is TGTGCCTGGAGAGGCCGAGGCGGGGAAAAACTGTTTTTT. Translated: CAWRGRGGEKLFF.

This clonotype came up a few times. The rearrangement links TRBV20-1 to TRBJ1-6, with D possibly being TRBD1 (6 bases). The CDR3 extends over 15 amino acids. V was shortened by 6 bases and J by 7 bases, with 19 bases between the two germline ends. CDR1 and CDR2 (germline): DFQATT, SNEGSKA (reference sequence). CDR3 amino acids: CSATHITGYNSPLHF. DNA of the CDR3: TGCAGTGCCACACACATTACAGGGTACAATTCACCCCTCCACTTT.

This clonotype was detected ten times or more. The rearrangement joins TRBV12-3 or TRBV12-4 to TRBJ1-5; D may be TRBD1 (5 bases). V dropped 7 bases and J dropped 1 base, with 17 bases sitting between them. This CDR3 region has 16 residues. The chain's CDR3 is CASKPLTGGSNQPQHF. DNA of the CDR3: TGTGCCAGCAAGCCCTTGACCGGGGGAAGCAATCAGCCCCAGCATTTT.

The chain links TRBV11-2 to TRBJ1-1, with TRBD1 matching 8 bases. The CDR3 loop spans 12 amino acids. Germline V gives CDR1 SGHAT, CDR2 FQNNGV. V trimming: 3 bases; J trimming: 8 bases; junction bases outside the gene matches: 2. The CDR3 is CASSFHRGEAFF. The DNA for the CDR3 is TGTGCCAGCAGCTTCCACAGGGGGGAAGCTTTCTTT.

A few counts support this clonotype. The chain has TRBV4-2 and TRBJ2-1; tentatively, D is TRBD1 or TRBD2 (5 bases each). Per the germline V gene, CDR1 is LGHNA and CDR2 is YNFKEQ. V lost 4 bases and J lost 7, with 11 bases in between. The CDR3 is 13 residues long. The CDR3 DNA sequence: TGTGCCAGCAGCCTGGGACCGCAGAATGAGCAGTTCTTC. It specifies CASSLGPQNEQFF.

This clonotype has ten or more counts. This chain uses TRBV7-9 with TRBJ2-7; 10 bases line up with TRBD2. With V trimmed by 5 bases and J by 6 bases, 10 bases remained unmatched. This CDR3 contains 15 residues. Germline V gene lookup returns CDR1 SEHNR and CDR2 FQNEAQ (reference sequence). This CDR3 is CASSRTLAGVGEQYF. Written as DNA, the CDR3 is TGTGCCAGCAGCCGAACCCTAGCGGGAGTTGGCGAGCAGTACTTC.

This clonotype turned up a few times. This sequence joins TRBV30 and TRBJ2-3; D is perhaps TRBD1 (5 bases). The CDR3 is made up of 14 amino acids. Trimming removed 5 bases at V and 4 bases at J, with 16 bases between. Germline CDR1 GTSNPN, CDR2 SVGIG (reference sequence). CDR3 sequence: CAWSGFTGADTQYF. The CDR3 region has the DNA TGTGCCTGGTCAGGGTTCACTGGGGCAGATACGCAGTATTTT.

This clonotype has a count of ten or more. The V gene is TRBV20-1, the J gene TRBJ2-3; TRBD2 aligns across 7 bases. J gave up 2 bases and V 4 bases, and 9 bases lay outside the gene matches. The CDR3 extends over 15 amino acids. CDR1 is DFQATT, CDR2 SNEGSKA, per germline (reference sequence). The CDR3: CSATRVSGSTDTQYF. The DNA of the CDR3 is TGCAGTGCTACTAGGGTTAGCGGGTCCACAGATACGCAGTATTTT.

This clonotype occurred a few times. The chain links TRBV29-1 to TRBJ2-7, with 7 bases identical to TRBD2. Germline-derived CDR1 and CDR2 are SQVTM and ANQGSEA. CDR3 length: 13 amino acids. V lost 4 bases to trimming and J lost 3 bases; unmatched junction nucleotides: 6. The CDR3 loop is CSVGFGGSYEQYF. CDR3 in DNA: TGCAGCGTTGGGTTCGGGGGGAGCTACGAGCAGTACTTC.

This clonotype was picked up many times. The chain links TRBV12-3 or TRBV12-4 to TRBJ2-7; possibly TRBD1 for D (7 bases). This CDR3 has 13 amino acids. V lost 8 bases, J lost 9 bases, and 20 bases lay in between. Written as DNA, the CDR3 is TGTGCCAGCTCAAGGGGGGAACAGGGGACGCAGTACTTC. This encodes CASSRGEQGTQYF.

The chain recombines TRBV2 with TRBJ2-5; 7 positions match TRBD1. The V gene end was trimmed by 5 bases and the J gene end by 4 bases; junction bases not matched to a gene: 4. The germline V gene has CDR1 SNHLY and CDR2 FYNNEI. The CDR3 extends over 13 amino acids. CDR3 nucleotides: TGTGCCAGCAGTAAACCAGGGGGAGAGACCCAGTACTTC. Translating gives CASSKPGGETQYF.

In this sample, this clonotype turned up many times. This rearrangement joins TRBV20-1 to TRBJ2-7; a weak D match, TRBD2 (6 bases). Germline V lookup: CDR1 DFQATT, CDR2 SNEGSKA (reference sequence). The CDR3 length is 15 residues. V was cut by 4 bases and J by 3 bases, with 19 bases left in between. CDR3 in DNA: TGCAGTGCTAACTCCGCGGGGACTCAGATCTACGAGCAGTACTTC. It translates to CSANSAGTQIYEQYF.

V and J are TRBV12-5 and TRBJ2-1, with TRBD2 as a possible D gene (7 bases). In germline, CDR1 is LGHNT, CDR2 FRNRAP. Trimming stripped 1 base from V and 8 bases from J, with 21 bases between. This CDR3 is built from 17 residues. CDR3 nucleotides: TGTGCTAGTGGTTTGGGTAGGGGGGGGAGGAGAGTTGATGAGCAGTTCTTC. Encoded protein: CASGLGRGGRRVDEQFF.

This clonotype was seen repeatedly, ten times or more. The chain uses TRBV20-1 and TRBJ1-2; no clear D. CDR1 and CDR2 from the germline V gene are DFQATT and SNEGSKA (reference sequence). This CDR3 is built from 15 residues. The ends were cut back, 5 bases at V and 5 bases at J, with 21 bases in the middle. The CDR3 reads CSAPPTSPGHYGYTF. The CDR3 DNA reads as TGCAGTGCTCCCCCTACTTCCCCTGGGCATTATGGCTACACCTTC.

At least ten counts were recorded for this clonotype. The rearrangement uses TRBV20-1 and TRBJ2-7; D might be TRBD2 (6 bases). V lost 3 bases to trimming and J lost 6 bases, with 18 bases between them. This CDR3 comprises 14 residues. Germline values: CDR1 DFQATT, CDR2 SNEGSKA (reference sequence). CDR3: CSASSGTPAGEQYF. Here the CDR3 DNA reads TGCAGTGCTAGCTCCGGGACTCCCGCAGGCGAGCAGTACTTC.

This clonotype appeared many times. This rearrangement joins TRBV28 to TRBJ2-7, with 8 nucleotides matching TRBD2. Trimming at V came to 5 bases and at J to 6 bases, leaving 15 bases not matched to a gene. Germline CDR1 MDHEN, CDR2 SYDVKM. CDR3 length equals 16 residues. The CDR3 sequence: CASSPSSAGVSGEQYF. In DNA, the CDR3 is TGTGCCAGCAGTCCCTCATCAGCGGGAGTATCCGGCGAGCAGTACTTC.

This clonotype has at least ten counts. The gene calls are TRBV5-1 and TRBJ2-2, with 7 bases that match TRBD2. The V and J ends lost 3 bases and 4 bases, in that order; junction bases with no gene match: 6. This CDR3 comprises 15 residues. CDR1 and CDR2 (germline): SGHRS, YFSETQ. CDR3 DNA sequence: TGCGCCAGCAGCTCTACTGGCGGGGGCACCGGGGAGCTGTTTTTT. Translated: CASSSTGGGTGELFF.